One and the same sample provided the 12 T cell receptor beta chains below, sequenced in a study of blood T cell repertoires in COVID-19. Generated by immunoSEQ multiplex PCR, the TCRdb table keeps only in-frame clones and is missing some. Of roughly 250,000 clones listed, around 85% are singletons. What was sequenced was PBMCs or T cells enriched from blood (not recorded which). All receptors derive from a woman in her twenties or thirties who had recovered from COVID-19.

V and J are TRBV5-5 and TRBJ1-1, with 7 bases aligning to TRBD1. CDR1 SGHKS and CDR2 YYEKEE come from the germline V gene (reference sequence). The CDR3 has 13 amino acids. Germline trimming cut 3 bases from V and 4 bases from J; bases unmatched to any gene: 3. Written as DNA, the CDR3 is TGTGCCAGCAGCTGGAACAGGGGCACTGAAGCTTTCTTT. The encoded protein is CASSWNRGTEAFF.

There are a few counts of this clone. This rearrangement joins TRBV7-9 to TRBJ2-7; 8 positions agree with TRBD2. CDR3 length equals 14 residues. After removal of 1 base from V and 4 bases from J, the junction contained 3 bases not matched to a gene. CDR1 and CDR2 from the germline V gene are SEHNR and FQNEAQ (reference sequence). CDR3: CASSLGGRRYEQYF. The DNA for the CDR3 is TGTGCCAGCAGCTTAGGCGGGAGGCGGTACGAGCAGTACTTC. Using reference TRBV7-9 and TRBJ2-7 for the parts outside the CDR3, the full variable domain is DTGVSQNPRHKITKRGQNVTFRCDPISEHNRLYWYRQTLGQGPEFLTYFQNEAQLEKSRLLSDRFSAERPKGSFSTLEIQRTEQGDSAMYLCASSLGGRRYEQYFGPGTRLTVT.

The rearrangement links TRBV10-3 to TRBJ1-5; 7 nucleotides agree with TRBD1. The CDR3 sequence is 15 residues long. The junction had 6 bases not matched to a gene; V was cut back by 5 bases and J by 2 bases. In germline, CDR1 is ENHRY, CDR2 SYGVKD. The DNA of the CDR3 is TGTGCCATCAGTAGAGGACAGGAAGGCAATCAGCCCCAGCATTTT. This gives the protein CAISRGQEGNQPQHF.

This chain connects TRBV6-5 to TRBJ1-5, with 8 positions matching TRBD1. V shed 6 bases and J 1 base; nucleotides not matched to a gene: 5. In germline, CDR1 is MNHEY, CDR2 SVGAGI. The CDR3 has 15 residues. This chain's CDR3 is CASRMGTGSNQPQHF. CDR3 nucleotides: TGTGCCAGCAGAATGGGGACAGGAAGCAATCAGCCCCAGCATTTT.

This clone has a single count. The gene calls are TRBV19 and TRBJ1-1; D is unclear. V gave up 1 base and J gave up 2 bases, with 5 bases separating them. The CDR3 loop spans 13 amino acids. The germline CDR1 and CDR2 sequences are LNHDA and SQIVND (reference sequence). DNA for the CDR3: TGTGCCAGTAGTATAGTAGAAAACACTGAAGCTTTCTTT. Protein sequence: CASSIVENTEAFF.

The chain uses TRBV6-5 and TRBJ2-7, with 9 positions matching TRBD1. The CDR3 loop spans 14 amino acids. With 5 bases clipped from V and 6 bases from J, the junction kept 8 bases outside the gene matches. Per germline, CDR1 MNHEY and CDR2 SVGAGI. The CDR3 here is CASSPGTGSFEQYF. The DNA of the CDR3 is TGTGCCAGCAGTCCCGGGACAGGGTCATTCGAGCAGTACTTC.

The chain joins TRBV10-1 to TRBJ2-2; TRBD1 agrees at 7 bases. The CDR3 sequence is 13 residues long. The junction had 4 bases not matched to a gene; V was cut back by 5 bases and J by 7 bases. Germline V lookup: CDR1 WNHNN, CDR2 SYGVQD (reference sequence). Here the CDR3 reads CASSPAGGGELFF. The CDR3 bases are TGCGCCAGCAGTCCCGCAGGGGGCGGGGAGCTGTTTTTT.

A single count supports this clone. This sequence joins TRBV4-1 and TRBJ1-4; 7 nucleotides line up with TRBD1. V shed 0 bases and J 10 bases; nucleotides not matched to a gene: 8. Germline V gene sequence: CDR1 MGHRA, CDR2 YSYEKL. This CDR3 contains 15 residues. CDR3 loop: CASSQDRQGVGKLFF. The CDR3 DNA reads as TGCGCCAGCAGCCAAGACCGACAGGGTGTCGGAAAACTGTTTTTT.

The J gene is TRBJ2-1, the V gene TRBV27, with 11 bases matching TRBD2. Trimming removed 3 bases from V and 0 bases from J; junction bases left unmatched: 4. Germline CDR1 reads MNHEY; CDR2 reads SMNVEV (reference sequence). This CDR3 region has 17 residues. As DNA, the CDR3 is TGTGCCAGCAGTTTCCTCGGGACTAGCGGCTCCTACAATGAGCAGTTCTTC. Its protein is CASSFLGTSGSYNEQFF.

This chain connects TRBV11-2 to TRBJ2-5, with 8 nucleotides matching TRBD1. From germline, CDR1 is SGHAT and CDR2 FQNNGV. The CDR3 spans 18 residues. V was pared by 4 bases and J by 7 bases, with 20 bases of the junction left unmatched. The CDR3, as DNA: TGTGCCAGCAGCTACCTCAGCGCTCGACAGGGGAGCATCGTGACCCAGTACTTC. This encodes CASSYLSARQGSIVTQYF. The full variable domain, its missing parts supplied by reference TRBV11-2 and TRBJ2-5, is EAGVAQSPRYKIIEKRQSVAFWCNPISGHATLYWYQQILGQGPKLLIQFQNNGVVDDSQLPKDRFSAERLKGVDSTLKIQPAKLEDSAVYLCASSYLSARQGSIVTQYFGPGTRLLVL.

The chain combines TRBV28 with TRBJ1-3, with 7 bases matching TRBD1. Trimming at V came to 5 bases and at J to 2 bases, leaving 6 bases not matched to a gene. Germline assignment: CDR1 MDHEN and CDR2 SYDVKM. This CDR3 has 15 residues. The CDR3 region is CASSTLDRAGNTIYF. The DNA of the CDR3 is TGTGCCAGCAGTACACTCGACAGGGCTGGAAACACCATATATTTT.

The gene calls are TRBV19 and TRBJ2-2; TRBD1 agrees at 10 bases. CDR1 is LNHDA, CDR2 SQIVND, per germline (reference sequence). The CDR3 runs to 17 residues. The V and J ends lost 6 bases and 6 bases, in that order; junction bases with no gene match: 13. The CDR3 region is CASRSGTGVYEPGELFF. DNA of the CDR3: TGTGCCAGTAGATCCGGGACAGGGGTATATGAGCCCGGGGAGCTGTTTTTT.